Listed below are T cell receptor beta chains from one sample, sequenced in a study of CD8+ T cells in alopecia areata. Sequencing was performed with immunoSEQ multiplex PCR; in TCRdb, only in-frame clones are kept and a portion is missing. This table holds under 200,000 clones, about 60% found once. The specimen was CD4+ T cells sorted from blood, collected at week 24, from a patient treated with tofacitinib. These receptors were taken from a human donor with alopecia areata. Each CDR3 is given with its conserved first and last residue. D genes are given only for firm matches. For some rows the clone size is stated as once, few or many, or as a class when expanded; others skip it.

CDR3 DNA	CDR3 protein	J gene	D gene	V gene	clone size
TGCAGCGTAAGGGAAGATAACTATGGCTACACCTTC	CSVREDNYGYTF	TRBJ1-2	NA	TRBV29-1	NA
TGTGCCACCAGCCTGGGGACGGCCGAGGCCTACGAGCAGTACTTC	CATSLGTAEAYEQYF	TRBJ2-7	NA	TRBV15	few
TGCAGCGCTGTTTGGGGGATCGATCAGCCCCAGCATTTT	CSAVWGIDQPQHF	TRBJ1-5	NA	TRBV29-1	NA
TGTGCCAGTAGACCCGACAGTGACTATGGCTACACCTTC	CASRPDSDYGYTF	TRBJ1-2	NA	TRBV19	NA
TGCGCCAGCAGCCTCGAGGAGACCCAGTACTTC	CASSLEETQYF	TRBJ2-5	NA	TRBV5-1	NA
TGCGCCAGCAGCGACCCGTGGACAGTTGGCTACACCTTC	CASSDPWTVGYTF	TRBJ1-2	NA	TRBV23-1	once
TGTGCCAGCAGCTCCGACAGGGCGGACGAGCAGTTCTTC	CASSSDRADEQFF	TRBJ2-1	TRBD1	TRBV5-6	NA
TGTGCCAGCAGTGAGTTGGGGAGGTCTTTCTTT	CASSELGRSFF	TRBJ1-1	NA	TRBV25-1	NA
TGCGCCAGCAGCCGCGGACACCCCCAAGAGACCCAGTACTTC	CASSRGHPQETQYF	TRBJ2-5	NA	TRBV4-1	NA
TGTGCCAGCAGCCACCACTTAGCCGACAGCGAAATACTGTTTTTT	CASSHHLADSEILFF	TRBJ1-4	NA	TRBV6-5	NA
TGTGCCAGCAGCTCCCCGACCTGGGGGAACACTGAAGCTTTCTTT	CASSSPTWGNTEAFF	TRBJ1-1	NA	TRBV7-2	few
TGTGCCAGCAGCCGACTGGACGGCAAGCAAGAGACCCAGTACTTC	CASSRLDGKQETQYF	TRBJ2-5	NA	TRBV4-2	NA
TGCAGCGTTGAATCGATTGGGCTAACTGAAGCTTTCTTT	CSVESIGLTEAFF	TRBJ1-1	NA	TRBV29-1	NA
TGCGCCAGCAGCTTGGGCCGAGTGGGGAGGAGCGCTGAAGCTTTCTTT	CASSLGRVGRSAEAFF	TRBJ1-1	NA	TRBV5-1	few
TGTGCCAGCAGTATTACAGTTCGCACCGGGGAGCTGTTTTTT	CASSITVRTGELFF	TRBJ2-2	NA	TRBV2	NA
TGTGCCAGCAGCGTGAGGGACGGGTATGGCTACACCTTC	CASSVRDGYGYTF	TRBJ1-2	NA	TRBV9	few
TGTGCCAGCAGTATTCCGGGAGGGGAGACCCAGTACTTC	CASSIPGGETQYF	TRBJ2-5	TRBD2	TRBV25-1	NA
TGTGCCAGCAGCGTAGCTACTGGTGTCAGCGATGGCTACACCTTC	CASSVATGVSDGYTF	TRBJ1-2	NA	TRBV9	once
TGCGCCAGCAGCTTCCACAACGCGAACACCGGGGAGCTGTTTTTT	CASSFHNANTGELFF	TRBJ2-2	NA	TRBV5-1	NA
TGTGCCAGCAGCTCTTGGACCGCCAATTCACCCCTCCACTTT	CASSSWTANSPLHF	TRBJ1-6	NA	TRBV7-9	NA
TGTGCCAGCTCACCACCGGTCTCTGGGGCCAACGTCCTGACTTTC	CASSPPVSGANVLTF	TRBJ2-6	NA	TRBV18	NA
TGCGCCAGCAGCACCGGACAGGGGAGGGAGACCCAGTACTTC	CASSTGQGRETQYF	TRBJ2-5	TRBD1	TRBV5-1	NA
TGTGCCAGCAGCGTGGGAGAGACCCAGTACTTC	CASSVGETQYF	TRBJ2-5	NA	TRBV5-6	NA
TGTGCCAGCAGTTCGGGACTTGTCTATGGCTACACCTTC	CASSSGLVYGYTF	TRBJ1-2	NA	TRBV27	few
TGTGCCAGCAGTGAAGGGAAGACAGCCTTTAATCAGCCCCAGCATTTT	CASSEGKTAFNQPQHF	TRBJ1-5	NA	TRBV6-1	NA
TGCAGCGTTGATTTAAGCGGGGGCGGGTATGGCTACACCTTC	CSVDLSGGGYGYTF	TRBJ1-2	NA	TRBV29-1	NA
TGTGCCAGTAGTAAGCGCACAGGGGGCGCAGGGAGAAACACTGAAGCTTTCTTT	CASSKRTGGAGRNTEAFF	TRBJ1-1	TRBD1	TRBV19	NA
TGTGCCAGCAGCCTAACCAGACAGTCGAACACCGGGGAGCTGTTTTTT	CASSLTRQSNTGELFF	TRBJ2-2	NA	TRBV27	NA
TGCGCCAGCAGCTTGGAACTAGCGGGGATCTACGAGCAGTACTTC	CASSLELAGIYEQYF	TRBJ2-7	TRBD2	TRBV5-1	NA
TGTGCCAGCAGCTTCTCTGAGCAGTTCTTC	CASSFSEQFF	TRBJ2-1	NA	TRBV11-2	NA
TGTGCCAGCAGCGTTGACGGCATAACTGAAGCTTTCTTT	CASSVDGITEAFF	TRBJ1-1	NA	TRBV7-9	NA
TGTGCCAGCAGCCCACGGACAGGCCTTATGAACACTGAAGCTTTCTTT	CASSPRTGLMNTEAFF	TRBJ1-1	TRBD1	TRBV14	NA
TGCGCCAGCAGCCTCCCAGCGGGGGGCCTTAGCACAGATACGCAGTATTTT	CASSLPAGGLSTDTQYF	TRBJ2-3	TRBD2	TRBV5-1	once
TGTGCCAGCAGTTCAGACAGGGGTGGAGAGACCCAGTACTTC	CASSSDRGGETQYF	TRBJ2-5	TRBD1	TRBV6-6	NA
TGCGCCAGCAGTGTGGAACAGGGGGCTGCCGAGCAGTACTTC	CASSVEQGAAEQYF	TRBJ2-7	TRBD1	TRBV10-2	NA
TGCAGCGTTGTAGATCGGGGGGAAAGCACAGATACGCAGTATTTT	CSVVDRGESTDTQYF	TRBJ2-3	TRBD2	TRBV29-1	few
TGTGCCAGTCGTATCGGACAGGGAGGTACGCAGTATTTT	CASRIGQGGTQYF	TRBJ2-3	TRBD1	TRBV2	NA
TGCAGCGTTGGTTCCGGGACCTTTAATGAAAAACTGTTTTTT	CSVGSGTFNEKLFF	TRBJ1-4	NA	TRBV29-1	NA
TGTGCCAGCAGCGTAGGAGGCAGGGGGTCTGGGGCCAACGTCCTGACTTTC	CASSVGGRGSGANVLTF	TRBJ2-6	TRBD1	TRBV9	NA
TGTGCCTGGAGTGTAATACGGGGAACCGAGCAGTACTTC	CAWSVIRGTEQYF	TRBJ2-7	NA	TRBV30	NA
TGTGCCACAAAAGGCCTCGGGACAGGGTATCAGCCCCAGCATTTT	CATKGLGTGYQPQHF	TRBJ1-5	TRBD1	TRBV27	NA
TGTGCCTGGAGTGTACCCCCGTTTACTGGGAACACTGAAGCTTTCTTT	CAWSVPPFTGNTEAFF	TRBJ1-1	NA	TRBV30	NA
TGCAGCGCCAGACTGGGTTTTAACACTGAAGCTTTCTTT	CSARLGFNTEAFF	TRBJ1-1	NA	TRBV29-1	few
TGTGCCAGCATCCGGGACGGGGGCTATGGCTACACCTTC	CASIRDGGYGYTF	TRBJ1-2	NA	TRBV2	NA
TGCGCCAGCAGCCAAGGGGCCGGACAGCCAATCCCCTACGAGCAGTACTTC	CASSQGAGQPIPYEQYF	TRBJ2-7	NA	TRBV4-1	NA
TGCAGCGCGGACAGGACAGATACGCAGTATTTT	CSADRTDTQYF	TRBJ2-3	TRBD1	TRBV29-1	few
TGTGCCAGCTCACCAATTGGGGGTGACTACGAGCAGTACTTC	CASSPIGGDYEQYF	TRBJ2-7	NA	TRBV18	NA
TGTGCCAGCAGTTACGCCAGGGCGCCTGGGGCCAACGTCCTGACTTTC	CASSYARAPGANVLTF	TRBJ2-6	NA	TRBV6-6	NA